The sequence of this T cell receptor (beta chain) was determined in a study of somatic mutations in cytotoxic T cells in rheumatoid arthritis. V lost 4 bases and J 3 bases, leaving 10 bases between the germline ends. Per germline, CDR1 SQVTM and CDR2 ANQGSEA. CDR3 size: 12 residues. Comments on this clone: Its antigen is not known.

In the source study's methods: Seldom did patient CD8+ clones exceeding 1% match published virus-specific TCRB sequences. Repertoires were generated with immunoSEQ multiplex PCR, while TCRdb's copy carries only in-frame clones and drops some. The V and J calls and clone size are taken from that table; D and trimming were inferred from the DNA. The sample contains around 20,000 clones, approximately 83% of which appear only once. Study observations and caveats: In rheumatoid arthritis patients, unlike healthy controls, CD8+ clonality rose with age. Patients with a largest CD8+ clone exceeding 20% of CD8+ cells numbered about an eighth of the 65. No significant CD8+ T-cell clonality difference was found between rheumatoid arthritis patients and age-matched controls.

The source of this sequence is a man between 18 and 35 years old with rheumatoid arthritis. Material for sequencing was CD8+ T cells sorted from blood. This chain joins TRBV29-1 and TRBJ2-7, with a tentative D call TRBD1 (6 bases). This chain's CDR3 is CSVGTDFYEQYF. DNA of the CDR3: TGCAGCGTTGGGACAGATTTCTACGAGCAGTACTTC.